These T cell receptor beta chains were read from a single sample in a study of blood T cell repertoires in COVID-19. Sequencing used immunoSEQ multiplex PCR; TCRdb keeps in-frame clones, though not all of them. The sample lists tens of thousands of clones, approximately 80% occurring once. Sequencing was performed on peripheral blood. The receptors were gathered from a man aged 50 to 59 with acute or convalescent COVID-19. Each CDR3 is given with its conserved first and last residue. A D gene is named only where the DNA matches it firmly. Only part of the rows carry a size: once, few, many, or a class if the clone is expanded.

>TRBJ1-5|TRBV4-2|TRBD1|.
TGTGCCAGCAGCCAAGTGGGACAGAGTTATAGCAATCAGCCCCAGCATTTT
CASSQVGQSYSNQPQHF
>TRBJ2-7|TRBV7-2|TRBD2|.
TGTGCCAGCAGCTTATCAGGCGGGGGGGGCTACGAGCAGTACTTC
CASSLSGGGGYEQYF
>TRBJ2-7|TRBV4-1|.|.
TGCGCCAGCAGCCAAGACCCCCGGCAGGGCTACGAGCAGTACTTC
CASSQDPRQGYEQYF
>TRBJ2-7|TRBV28|TRBD2|.
TGTGCCAGCAGAAATTCCGCGGGGGGGGAGCAGTACTTC
CASRNSAGGEQYF
>TRBJ2-7|TRBV4-1|TRBD1|.
TGCGCCAGCAGCCCCCGGACAGGAGATAGCCAGTTCGAGCAGTACTTC
CASSPRTGDSQFEQYF
>TRBJ2-5|TRBV27|TRBD1|.
TGTGCCAGCAGCCGCACAGGGGCGTACCAAGAGACCCAGTACTTC
CASSRTGAYQETQYF
>TRBJ2-1|TRBV3-1/TRBV3-2|TRBD1|few
TGTGCCAGCAGCGACCCCAGGGGGTATGCCTACAATGAGCAGTTCTTC
CASSDPRGYAYNEQFF
>TRBJ2-5|TRBV10-3|TRBD1|.
TGTGCCATCGGACAGGGTGAGACCCAGTACTTC
CAIGQGETQYF
>TRBJ2-7|TRBV3-1/TRBV3-2|.|.
TGTGCCAGCAGCCCCCGGCAGGTCTACGAGCAGTACTTC
CASSPRQVYEQYF
>TRBJ2-7|TRBV19|TRBD1|.
TGTGCCAGTAGTAGACGCGGGGGACAGGGCTACGAGCAGTACTTC
CASSRRGGQGYEQYF